The T cell receptor beta chain described here comes from a study of blood T cells in healthy people across ages. Whole-study findings and limits: More naive CD4+ cells and higher diversity marked long-lived donors relative to aged donors.

V lost 4 bases and J 3 bases, leaving 16 bases between the germline ends. The V gene's germline CDR1 is MNHNS and CDR2 SASEGT. This CDR3 has 15 residues. A J-beta primer mix and a sample-barcoded 5' primer were used in a second PCR of roughly 6 to 11 cycles. TCRdb reprocessed the 5' RACE reads via MiXCR and lists one record per CDR3 protein. The sample includes roughly 500,000 distinct CDR3 sequences, 27% of them seen just once. Healthy Caucasian individuals from Russia aged about 6 to 100 served as donors. On this clonotype itself: Its cognate antigen is unknown.

This receptor was obtained from a woman aged 70-85 years in good health. J is TRBJ2-7 and V is TRBV6-1, with D hard to call. The sample consisted of blood. The CDR3 DNA is TGTGCCAGCAGTGCCCCGAGGCATGACATCTACGAGCAGTACTTC. It yields the protein CASSAPRHDIYEQYF.